Following are 13 T cell receptor beta chains from one sample sequenced in a study of blood T cells in healthy people across ages. With a J-beta primer mix and a sample-barcoded 5' primer, a second PCR ran about 6 to 11 cycles. TCRdb passed the 5' RACE reads through MiXCR, listing each CDR3 protein once. The table includes over a million distinct CDR3 sequences, under 55% detected once. Sequenced sample: blood. All receptors come from a woman aged 18-29 years in good health.

V gene TRBV6-1 combines with J gene TRBJ1-4; no clear D gene. The CDR3 totals 14 residues. Trimming cost V 3 bases and J 1 base, with 6 bases left between them. Germline CDR1 reads MNHNS; CDR2 reads SASEGT. The CDR3 loop reads CASSEFGTNEKLFF. For the CDR3, the DNA is TGTGCCAGCAGTGAGTTTGGAACTAATGAAAAACTGTTTTTT.

The CDR3 reads CASSQGTGGRADTQYF. In DNA form, the CDR3 reads TGTGCCAGCAGCCAAGGCACCGGGGGCCGTGCAGATACGCAGTATTTT. The rearrangement links TRBV14 to TRBJ2-3; D is tentatively TRBD1 or TRBD2 (6 bases each). CDR3 size: 16 residues. Germline assignment: CDR1 SGHDN and CDR2 FVKESK. Trimming left V 1 base short and J 4 bases short, with 15 bases between. Looking up the rest from reference TRBV14 and TRBJ2-3 gives the full variable domain: EAGVTQFPSHSVIEKGQTVTLRCDPISGHDNLYWYRRVMGKEIKFLLHFVKESKQDESGMPNNRFLAERTGGTYSTLKVQPAELEDSGVYFCASSQGTGGRADTQYFGPGTRLTVL.

This clonotype was seen a handful of times. The chain is built from TRBV4-1 and TRBJ1-2; D call uncertain. CDR3 length: 13 residues. Germline V gene lookup returns CDR1 MGHRA and CDR2 YSYEKL. Trimming cost V 1 base and J 5 bases, with 8 bases left between them. DNA of the CDR3: TGCGCCAGCAGCCAAGGCATCGGTTATGGCTACACCTTC. Protein product: CASSQGIGYGYTF.

The chain has TRBV29-1 and TRBJ2-1; perhaps TRBD1 as D (5 bases). Deletions cut 3 bases from V and 8 bases from J, with 20 bases between. The CDR3 totals 15 residues. From germline, CDR1 is SQVTM and CDR2 ANQGSEA. The CDR3 bases are TGCAGCGTTGACTCCTGGGCAAGGGGCTTCGATGAGCAGTTCTTC. As protein: CSVDSWARGFDEQFF.

This clonotype showed up many times. The chain combines TRBV4-1 with TRBJ2-7; the match to TRBD2 covers 13 bases. The trim removed 1 base at V and 0 bases at J, leaving 6 bases unmatched. Germline loops: CDR1 MGHRA, CDR2 YSYEKL. The CDR3 is 18 amino acids. The chain's CDR3 is CASSQAGLAGTFSYEQYF. The CDR3 DNA follows: TGCGCCAGCAGCCAAGCGGGACTAGCGGGGACTTTCTCCTACGAGCAGTACTTC.

This clonotype has only a few counts. The J gene is TRBJ1-2, the V gene TRBV29-1; TRBD1 matches at 9 bases. CDR3 length: 12 amino acids. In germline, CDR1 is SQVTM, CDR2 ANQGSEA. V trimming: 1 base; J trimming: 6 bases; junction bases outside the gene matches: 0. The CDR3 sequence is CSVEGTGDGYTF. The CDR3 DNA reads TGCAGCGTTGAAGGGACAGGGGATGGCTACACCTTC.

V and J are TRBV6-2 or TRBV6-3 and TRBJ1-1; D unclear. Germline loops: CDR1 MNHEY, CDR2 SVGEGT. The CDR3 contains 14 residues. Trimming took 8 bases from V and 4 from J, leaving 17 bases between them. The chain's CDR3 is CASCPRDVGTEAFF. CDR3 in DNA: TGTGCCAGCTGCCCTAGGGATGTGGGCACTGAAGCTTTCTTT.

This chain connects TRBV29-1 to TRBJ2-5; TRBD1 agrees at 8 bases. The CDR3 covers 14 residues. Losses at the gene ends were 2 bases for V and 5 bases for J; bases not matched to a gene: 7. Looked up from germline, CDR1 is SQVTM and CDR2 is ANQGSEA. The CDR3, as DNA: TGCAGCGTTGAAAGGTCGAGGACAGGGGAGACCCAGTACTTC. It yields the protein CSVERSRTGETQYF.

This clonotype was counted only a few times. The chain combines TRBV12-3 or TRBV12-4 with TRBJ2-3; D remains ambiguous. The CDR3 runs to 13 residues. Trimming took off 7 bases at V and 4 bases at J, with 12 bases between the two ends. CDR3 sequence: CASTVDSADTQYF. DNA for the CDR3: TGTGCCAGCACCGTAGATTCTGCAGATACGCAGTATTTT.

This sequence joins TRBV20-1 and TRBJ2-2, with 7 bases aligning to TRBD2. J gave up 5 bases and V 6 bases, and 9 bases lay outside the gene matches. The CDR3 contains 14 residues. The germline CDR1 and CDR2 sequences are DFQATT and SNEGSKA (reference sequence). The CDR3 spells CSALLTSITGELFF. The CDR3 DNA is TGCAGTGCCCTCCTGACTAGCATTACCGGGGAGCTGTTTTTT.

The chain recombines TRBV11-2 with TRBJ2-1, with 13 bases aligning to TRBD2. This CDR3 has 16 residues. Germline CDR1 SGHAT, CDR2 FQNNGV. The V segment lost 1 base and the J segment 13 bases; nucleotides outside the gene matches: 10. The CDR3 bases are TGTGCCAGCAGCTTAGCACTAGCGGGGGGGGATAGGATACAGTTCTTC. It codes for CASSLALAGGDRIQFF.

This chain links TRBV4-1 with TRBJ1-2; D ambiguous. The V and J ends lost 4 bases and 6 bases respectively, with 12 bases between them. CDR1 and CDR2 (germline): MGHRA, YSYEKL. CDR3 size: 13 residues. The CDR3, as DNA: TGCGCCAGCAGCCCCCCGGGTATCAATGGCTACACCTTC. It encodes CASSPPGINGYTF.

This sequence joins TRBV5-1 and TRBJ2-3; D unclear. This CDR3 is built from 15 residues. Trimming pared 0 bases from V and 3 bases from J, leaving 11 bases between. Looked up from germline, CDR1 is SGHRS and CDR2 is YFSETQ. Here the CDR3 reads CASSLAQPETDTQYF. CDR3 DNA sequence: TGCGCCAGCAGCTTGGCCCAGCCTGAGACAGATACGCAGTATTTT.